The 24 T cell receptor beta chains listed next were all sequenced from one sample in a study of T-cell reconstitution after alpha-beta-depleted transplantation in children. The TCRbeta library incorporated unique molecular identifiers. TCRdb reanalysed the PCR reads using MiXCR and keeps one entry per CDR3 protein. There are about 16,000 distinct CDR3 sequences in the sample; approximately 5.1% occur only once, and 6.9% lies in the top ten. Specimen: PBMCs, collected before TCRalphabeta/CD19-depleted stem cell transplant. The receptors come from a boy between 5 and 17 years old with acute lymphoblastic leukemia, due to receive a stem cell transplant.

This clonotype occurred many times. The chain is built from TRBV29-1 and TRBJ2-1; 11 nucleotides match TRBD2. This CDR3 contains 17 residues. Trimming at V came to 4 bases and at J to 4 bases, leaving 12 bases not matched to a gene. Germline lookup yields CDR1 SQVTM and CDR2 ANQGSEA. Here the CDR3 reads CSVAPPPSGGSYNEQFF. In DNA, the CDR3 is TGCAGCGTTGCTCCGCCCCCTAGCGGGGGGTCTTACAATGAGCAGTTCTTC.

This clonotype was seen many times. This chain uses TRBV5-1 with TRBJ2-3; 7 bases are a match to TRBD2. Trimming removed 0 bases from V and 0 bases from J; junction bases left unmatched: 7. The germline V gene has CDR1 SGHRS and CDR2 YFSETQ. This CDR3 has 17 amino acids. The chain's CDR3 is CASSLAPSGSSTDTQYF. The DNA for the CDR3 is TGCGCCAGCAGCTTGGCCCCTAGCGGTTCTAGCACAGATACGCAGTATTTT.

This clonotype was observed at least ten times. V usage is TRBV6-6 and J usage is TRBJ2-1; D uncertain. The V gene lost 8 bases and the J gene lost 8 bases, with 10 bases spanning the gap. Germline lookup yields CDR1 MNHNY and CDR2 SVGAGI (reference sequence). CDR3 size: 11 residues. In nucleotides, the CDR3 is TGTGCCAGCGCGTCTCGGGATGAGCAGTTCTTC. Protein: CASASRDEQFF.

In this sample, this clonotype turned up many times. The V and J genes are TRBV28 and TRBJ1-6; D is undetermined. Trimming removed 8 bases at V and 6 bases at J, with 20 bases between. Germline V gives CDR1 MDHEN, CDR2 SYDVKM. CDR3 size: 16 residues. The CDR3 bases are TGTGCCAGCGCCCCCGGGCGGGCAGACATTAATTCACCCCTCCACTTT. The encoded protein is CASAPGRADINSPLHF. The full variable domain, its missing parts supplied by reference TRBV28 and TRBJ1-6, is DVKVTQSSRYLVKRTGEKVFLECVQDMDHENMFWYRQDPGLGLRLIYFSYDVKMKEKGDIPEGYSVSREKKERFSLILESASTNQTSMYLCASAPGRADINSPLHFGNGTRLTVT.

This clonotype was seen at least ten times. V gene TRBV2 combines with J gene TRBJ2-7; no clear D. The CDR3 contains 13 residues. The V end was cut by 2 bases, the J end by 0 bases, with 5 bases between. Germline V CDR1 and CDR2: SNHLY, FYNNEI. CDR3 DNA sequence: TGTGCCAGCAGTGAACCCTTCTCCTACGAGCAGTACTTC. It translates to CASSEPFSYEQYF. Filled out from reference TRBV2 and TRBJ2-7, the complete variable domain reads EPEVTQTPSHQVTQMGQEVILRCVPISNHLYFYWYRQILGQKVEFLVSFYNNEISEKSEIFDDQFSVERPDGSNFTLKIRSTKLEDSAMYFCASSEPFSYEQYFGPGTRLTVT.

This clonotype was seen a handful of times. The chain joins TRBV28 to TRBJ2-7; possibly TRBD1 for D (6 bases). The CDR3 is 13 amino acids. CDR1 is MDHEN and CDR2 is SYDVKM in the germline V gene. Trimming shortened V by 8 bases and J by 2 bases, and 13 bases separated the two germline ends. CDR3 in DNA: TGTGCCAGCGGGACACATCCCCCCTACGAGCAGTACTTC. It yields the protein CASGTHPPYEQYF. The variable domain in full, with the rest retrieved from reference TRBV28 and TRBJ2-7, is DVKVTQSSRYLVKRTGEKVFLECVQDMDHENMFWYRQDPGLGLRLIYFSYDVKMKEKGDIPEGYSVSREKKERFSLILESASTNQTSMYLCASGTHPPYEQYFGPGTRLTVT.

Many counts were recorded for this clonotype. V and J are TRBV5-1 and TRBJ1-4; 9 bases map to TRBD1. V shed 4 bases, J shed 8 bases, and the junction held 9 bases outside the gene matches. This CDR3 is built from 15 residues. The germline V gene has CDR1 SGHRS and CDR2 YFSETQ. CDR3 in amino acids: CASSLQGARQEKLFF. The DNA for the CDR3 is TGCGCCAGCAGCCTACAGGGGGCGAGACAAGAAAAACTGTTTTTT.

This clonotype occurred many times. The rearrangement joins TRBV6-5 to TRBJ1-5, with D hard to call. CDR3 length equals 16 residues. Per the germline V gene, CDR1 is MNHEY and CDR2 is SVGAGI. With 0 bases removed from V and 0 bases from J, the gap between germline ends came to 9 bases. CDR3 bases: TGTGCCAGCAGTTACTCTCGGGCCTATAGCAATCAGCCCCAGCATTTT. Residues: CASSYSRAYSNQPQHF.

By frequency in the sample, this clonotype is medium-sized (0.01 to 0.1%). The rearrangement joins TRBV12-3 or TRBV12-4 to TRBJ2-7; a weak D match, TRBD1 (6 bases). Trimming removed 3 bases from V and 7 bases from J, with 10 bases in between. The CDR3 consists of 12 residues. Here the CDR3 DNA reads TGTGCCAGCAGTTTCTCAGGGGTTGAGCAGTACTTC. It is translated as CASSFSGVEQYF.

In its sample, this clonotype was seen many times. The chain recombines TRBV7-9 with TRBJ2-3; D is undetermined. Trimming removed 5 bases from V and 6 bases from J, with 9 bases in between. Germline V gene data show CDR1 as SEHNR and CDR2 as FQNEAQ (reference sequence). This CDR3 has 12 residues. For the CDR3, the DNA is TGTGCCAGCAGCCCTTCCCTGGATACGCAGTATTTT. Protein product: CASSPSLDTQYF.

This clonotype occurred many times. V usage is TRBV18 and J usage is TRBJ2-5; a possible D gene is TRBD2 (5 bases). The CDR3 is made up of 13 amino acids. The V and J ends lost 1 base and 3 bases respectively, with 6 bases between them. Germline V lookup: CDR1 KGHSH, CDR2 LQKENI. CDR3 bases: TGTGCCAGCTCACCACAGGGAGAAGAGACCCAGTACTTC. Its translation is CASSPQGEETQYF. The complete variable domain, with remaining parts taken from reference TRBV18 and TRBJ2-5, reads NAGVMQNPRHLVRRRGQEARLRCSPMKGHSHVYWYRQLPEEGLKFMVYLQKENIIDESGMPKERFSAEFPKEGPSILRIQQVVRGDSAAYFCASSPQGEETQYFGPGTRLLVL.

This clonotype was seen many times. This chain links TRBV28 with TRBJ1-5, with 8 bases aligning to TRBD1. CDR3 length equals 19 residues. V was pared by 3 bases and J by 0 bases, with 13 bases of the junction left unmatched. Looked up from germline, CDR1 is MDHEN and CDR2 is SYDVKM. The CDR3: CASSFPRTGFQISNQPQHF. The DNA for the CDR3 is TGTGCCAGCAGTTTCCCCAGGACAGGGTTTCAAATTAGCAATCAGCCCCAGCATTTT.

This clonotype has a count of ten or more. The rearrangement uses TRBV7-7 and TRBJ2-7, with 8 bases matching TRBD1. Per the germline V gene, CDR1 is SSHAT and CDR2 is FNYEAQ (reference sequence). The junction had 6 bases not matched to a gene; V was cut back by 5 bases and J by 6 bases. The CDR3 covers 13 residues. The CDR3 region is CASSPWTGTEQYF. The CDR3, as DNA: TGTGCCAGCAGCCCCTGGACAGGGACCGAGCAGTACTTC.

Within the sample, this clonotype is medium-sized. The chain joins TRBV12-3 or TRBV12-4 to TRBJ2-5, with TRBD2 as a possible D gene (6 bases). V was shortened by 3 bases and J by 5 bases, with 19 bases between the two germline ends. The CDR3 is made up of 16 amino acids. CDR3: CASSFGLAAAGETQYF. The DNA for the CDR3 is TGTGCCAGCAGTTTTGGGCTAGCCGCCGCGGGGGAGACCCAGTACTTC.

There are many counts of this clonotype. This rearrangement joins TRBV15 to TRBJ2-1, with D perhaps given as TRBD1 or TRBD2 (7 bases each). The length of the CDR3 is 16 residues. Germline assignment: CDR1 LNHNV and CDR2 YYDKDF (reference sequence). V was pared by 1 base and J by 4 bases, with 14 bases between. Here the CDR3 DNA reads TGTGCCACCAGCAGAGGGGCAGGGGGGGCTTACAATGAGCAGTTCTTC. As protein: CATSRGAGGAYNEQFF.

This clonotype was recorded at least ten times. The rearrangement uses TRBV12-3 or TRBV12-4 and TRBJ2-3; either TRBD1 or TRBD2 may supply D (5 bases each). CDR3 length equals 13 residues. Trimming took 3 bases from V and 7 from J, leaving 11 bases between them. CDR3 coding DNA: TGTGCCAGCAGTTTTGACTACAGGAATACGCAGTATTTT. Translation gives CASSFDYRNTQYF.

This clonotype was counted many times. V gene TRBV12-3 or TRBV12-4 combines with J gene TRBJ2-1, with TRBD2 identical over 7 bases. This CDR3 comprises 13 residues. V shed 7 bases and J 6 bases; nucleotides not matched to a gene: 6. CDR3 in amino acids: CASTWTRVNEQFF. The CDR3 bases are TGTGCCAGCACCTGGACTAGAGTCAATGAGCAGTTCTTC.

This clonotype was seen many times. This sequence joins TRBV2 and TRBJ2-2, with D possibly matching TRBD1 (5 bases). V was cut by 5 bases and J by 4 bases, with 17 bases left in between. CDR1 is SNHLY and CDR2 is FYNNEI in the germline V gene. CDR3 length equals 16 residues. This CDR3 is CASSTRQTSGTGELFF. The CDR3, as DNA: TGTGCCAGCAGTACAAGACAGACCTCGGGCACCGGGGAGCTGTTTTTT.

This clonotype was picked up many times. The chain links TRBV5-4 to TRBJ1-2, with D maybe TRBD1 (5 bases). CDR1 SGHNT and CDR2 YYREEE come from the germline V gene (reference sequence). Trimming took off 4 bases at V and 4 bases at J, with 14 bases between the two ends. The CDR3 runs to 14 residues. CDR3 bases: TGTGCCAGCAGCCCCTCACAGGAGCTCTATGGCTACACCTTC. This sequence encodes CASSPSQELYGYTF.

The table lists this clonotype with many counts. The chain joins TRBV4-3 to TRBJ2-1, with no clear D. Germline CDR1 LGHNA, CDR2 YSLEER. The V and J ends lost 3 bases and 2 bases respectively, with 17 bases between them. The CDR3 is 17 amino acids. The CDR3 is CASSHLTSLSPYNEQFF. Written as DNA, the CDR3 is TGCGCCAGCAGCCACCTAACTTCCCTTAGTCCCTACAATGAGCAGTTCTTC.

This clonotype was observed many times. The chain couples TRBV7-8 to TRBJ2-7, with TRBD1 identical over 11 bases. Germline assignment: CDR1 SGHVS and CDR2 FQNEAQ. The CDR3 runs to 14 residues. V trimming: 1 base; J trimming: 4 bases; junction bases outside the gene matches: 0. In nucleotides, the CDR3 is TGTGCCAGCAGCTTAGGGGACAGGGGGTACGAGCAGTACTTC. This translates into CASSLGDRGYEQYF.

This clonotype was observed at least ten times. CDR3 protein: CASKTGSRGYTF. The CDR3 coding sequence is TGTGCCAGCAAGACAGGCTCCCGCGGCTACACCTTC. This chain uses TRBV12-3 or TRBV12-4 with TRBJ1-2; D is perhaps TRBD1 (6 bases). Trimming took 7 bases from V and 8 from J, leaving 14 bases between them. There are 12 residues in the CDR3.

This clonotype was detected many times. The chain links TRBV4-3 to TRBJ2-2; 8 bases align to TRBD2. Germline CDR1 LGHNA, CDR2 YSLEER. The CDR3 totals 18 residues. Trimming took 2 bases from V and 3 from J; bases not matched to a gene: 11. The CDR3 DNA reads as TGCGCCAGCAGCCAAAACACGGACGGGAGGGTCGACACCGGGGAGCTGTTTTTT. This translates into CASSQNTDGRVDTGELFF.

This clonotype was observed at least ten times. This rearrangement joins TRBV3-1 to TRBJ2-7, with D maybe TRBD1 (5 bases). CDR3 length: 14 amino acids. V shed 1 base and J shed 2 bases, with 9 bases lying between them. Germline values: CDR1 LGHDT, CDR2 YNNKEL (reference sequence). CDR3 nucleotide sequence: TGTGCCAGCAGCCAAGCAGGGAATCCCTACGAGCAGTACTTC. This gives the protein CASSQAGNPYEQYF.